The rows below give T cell receptor beta chains drawn from one sample of a study of T cell responses to AZD1222 COVID-19 vaccine. TCRdb's copy holds only in-frame clones and misses some; the assay was immunoSEQ multiplex PCR. This table holds about 35,000 clones, around nine tenths found once. Sample: peripheral blood, taken on day 0 of AZD1222 vaccination. These receptors all come from an adult in good health. Each CDR3 is given with its conserved first and last residue. A D gene is named only where the DNA matches it firmly. A clone size is listed for some rows: how often the clone was seen (once, few, many), or a class if it is expanded.

clone_size: .; d_call: TRBD2; v_call: TRBV7-9; cdr3_length: 17; j_call: TRBJ2-2; cdr3_nt: TGTGCCAGCAGCTTCCAACTAGCGGGGCTGAACACCGGGGAGCTGTTTTTT; cdr3_aa: CASSFQLAGLNTGELFF
clone_size: .; d_call: .; v_call: TRBV12-3/TRBV12-4; cdr3_length: 13; j_call: TRBJ1-1; cdr3_nt: TGTGCCAGCAGTTTGGGGGCGCGAACTGAAGCTTTCTTT; cdr3_aa: CASSLGARTEAFF
clone_size: .; d_call: .; v_call: TRBV18; cdr3_length: 13; j_call: TRBJ2-5; cdr3_nt: TGTGCCAGCTCACCGGGGGTCCAAGAGACCCAGTACTTC; cdr3_aa: CASSPGVQETQYF
clone_size: .; d_call: .; v_call: TRBV5-1; cdr3_length: 14; j_call: TRBJ1-1; cdr3_nt: TGCGCCAGCAGCTTTAGGGGCAGGAACACTGAAGCTTTCTTT; cdr3_aa: CASSFRGRNTEAFF
clone_size: .; d_call: .; v_call: TRBV6-5; cdr3_length: 13; j_call: TRBJ2-1; cdr3_nt: TGTGCCAGCAGCCGGAGCGGGTTGGATGAGCAGTTCTTC; cdr3_aa: CASSRSGLDEQFF
clone_size: .; d_call: .; v_call: TRBV7-2; cdr3_length: 14; j_call: TRBJ2-7; cdr3_nt: TGTGCCAGCAGCCCCACGGTGGTTTTTGACGAGCAGTACTTC; cdr3_aa: CASSPTVVFDEQYF
clone_size: once; d_call: .; v_call: TRBV11-1; cdr3_length: 14; j_call: TRBJ1-2; cdr3_nt: TGTGCCAGCAGCTCCGACAGGACCCCTTATGGCTACACCTTC; cdr3_aa: CASSSDRTPYGYTF
clone_size: .; d_call: .; v_call: TRBV10-3; cdr3_length: 16; j_call: TRBJ2-1; cdr3_nt: TGTGCCATCAGTGAGTCGATCGCTAGCGACCACAATGAGCAGTTCTTC; cdr3_aa: CAISESIASDHNEQFF
clone_size: once; d_call: .; v_call: TRBV2; cdr3_length: 11; j_call: TRBJ1-2; cdr3_nt: TGTGCCAGCAGTGTTCGAAGTGGCTACACCTTC; cdr3_aa: CASSVRSGYTF
clone_size: once; d_call: .; v_call: TRBV4-3; cdr3_length: 15; j_call: TRBJ1-5; cdr3_nt: TGCGCCAGCAGCCAAACGCTCACGGGGACACAGCCCCAGCATTTT; cdr3_aa: CASSQTLTGTQPQHF
clone_size: .; d_call: .; v_call: TRBV10-3; cdr3_length: 15; j_call: TRBJ1-2; cdr3_nt: TGTGCCATCAGTGAGTCTTGGCAGGGAAACTATGGCTACACCTTC; cdr3_aa: CAISESWQGNYGYTF
clone_size: few; d_call: .; v_call: TRBV27; cdr3_length: 15; j_call: TRBJ1-6; cdr3_nt: TGTGCCAGCAGTTCGGGGGCCTCCTATAATTCACCCCTCCACTTT; cdr3_aa: CASSSGASYNSPLHF
clone_size: .; d_call: TRBD1; v_call: TRBV27; cdr3_length: 15; j_call: TRBJ1-2; cdr3_nt: TGTGCCAGCAGTTTGGGGACAGGGGGCTTCTATGGCTACACCTTC; cdr3_aa: CASSLGTGGFYGYTF
clone_size: .; d_call: .; v_call: TRBV28; cdr3_length: 15; j_call: TRBJ1-2; cdr3_nt: TGTGCCAGCAGTTCCCCCGGGGCGAACCTCTATGGCTACACCTTC; cdr3_aa: CASSSPGANLYGYTF
clone_size: .; d_call: .; v_call: TRBV2; cdr3_length: 11; j_call: TRBJ1-2; cdr3_nt: TGTGCCAGCAGTGGCCGGGACATAGCCCTCTTC; cdr3_aa: CASSGRDIALF
clone_size: .; d_call: .; v_call: TRBV12-3/TRBV12-4; cdr3_length: 11; j_call: TRBJ1-6; cdr3_nt: TGTGCCAGCAGTTTGGATTCACCCCTCCACTTT; cdr3_aa: CASSLDSPLHF
clone_size: .; d_call: .; v_call: TRBV6-5; cdr3_length: 14; j_call: TRBJ1-1; cdr3_nt: TGTGCCAGCAGTTACTCTCAGGGGAACACTGAAGCTTTCTTT; cdr3_aa: CASSYSQGNTEAFF
clone_size: .; d_call: .; v_call: TRBV1; cdr3_length: 16; j_call: TRBJ2-2; cdr3_nt: TGCACCAGCAGCCAGAGGATACTAGCGGGGATCGGGGAGCTGTTTTTT; cdr3_aa: CTSSQRILAGIGELFF
clone_size: .; d_call: .; v_call: TRBV5-1; cdr3_length: 14; j_call: TRBJ1-1; cdr3_nt: TGCGCCAGCAGCGTTTTACAGGGGAACACTGAAGCTTTCTTT; cdr3_aa: CASSVLQGNTEAFF